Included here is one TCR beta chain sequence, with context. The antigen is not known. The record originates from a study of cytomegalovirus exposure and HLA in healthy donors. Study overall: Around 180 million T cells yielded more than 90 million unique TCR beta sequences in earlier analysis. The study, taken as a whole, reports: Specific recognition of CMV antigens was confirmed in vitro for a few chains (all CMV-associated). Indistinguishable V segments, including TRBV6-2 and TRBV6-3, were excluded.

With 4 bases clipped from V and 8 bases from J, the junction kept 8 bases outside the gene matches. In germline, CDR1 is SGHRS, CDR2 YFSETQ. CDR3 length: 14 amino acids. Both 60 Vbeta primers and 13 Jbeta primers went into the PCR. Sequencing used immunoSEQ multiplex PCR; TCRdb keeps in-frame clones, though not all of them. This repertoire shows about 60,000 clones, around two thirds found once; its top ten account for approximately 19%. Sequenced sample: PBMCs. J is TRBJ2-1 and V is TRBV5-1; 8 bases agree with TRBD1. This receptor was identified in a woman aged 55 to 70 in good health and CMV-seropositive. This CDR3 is CASSPDRVMHEQFF. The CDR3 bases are TGCGCCAGCAGCCCGGACAGGGTCATGCATGAGCAGTTCTTC.